The next 4 T cell receptor beta chains were all read from a single sample in a study of blood T cell repertoires in COVID-19. Assay: immunoSEQ multiplex PCR; the TCRdb copy retains only in-frame clones and omits some. The sample holds roughly 160,000 clones, approximately 91% seen once. The sample taken for sequencing was peripheral blood. These receptors were taken from a man in his late teens or twenties with COVID-19, enrolled during active disease.

The chain couples TRBV14 to TRBJ2-7; TRBD2 matches 7 bases. V was pared by 1 base and J by 5 bases, with 5 bases of the junction left unmatched. This CDR3 has 14 amino acids. The germline V gene encodes CDR1 SGHDN and CDR2 FVKESK. CDR3 loop: CASSQVGGTHEQYF. The CDR3 DNA reads TGTGCCAGCAGCCAAGTGGGAGGGACCCACGAGCAGTACTTC. Looking up the rest from reference TRBV14 and TRBJ2-7 gives the full variable domain: EAGVTQFPSHSVIEKGQTVTLRCDPISGHDNLYWYRRVMGKEIKFLLHFVKESKQDESGMPNNRFLAERTGGTYSTLKVQPAELEDSGVYFCASSQVGGTHEQYFGPGTRLTVT.

The chain is built from TRBV11-2 and TRBJ2-7, with TRBD2 matching 11 bases. Per the germline V gene, CDR1 is SGHAT and CDR2 is FQNNGV. The trim removed 3 bases at V and 6 bases at J, leaving 7 bases unmatched. The CDR3 is made up of 15 amino acids. DNA for the CDR3: TGTGCCAGCAGCTTGGCTAGCGGGAGGAGTATCGAGCAGTACTTC. Protein: CASSLASGRSIEQYF.

This rearrangement joins TRBV19 to TRBJ1-1, with TRBD1 as a possible D gene (5 bases). The CDR3 is 13 residues long. Germline loops: CDR1 LNHDA, CDR2 SQIVND (reference sequence). V was trimmed by 4 bases and J by 2 bases, leaving 8 bases between them. DNA of the CDR3: TGTGCCAGTAGTAGTACAGGAAACACTGAAGCTTTCTTT. The encoded protein is CASSSTGNTEAFF.

The chain has TRBV6-5 and TRBJ1-5; 10 bases line up with TRBD1. The CDR3 totals 13 residues. CDR1 is MNHEY, CDR2 SVGAGI, per germline. Trimming took 9 bases from V and 7 from J; bases not matched to a gene: 6. For the CDR3, the DNA is TGTGCCAGTAGACAGGGGGCTGTACAGCCCCAGCATTTT. Protein product: CASRQGAVQPQHF.